This T cell receptor (beta chain) was identified in a study of shared clonotypes between healthy human individuals. Across the study: For every donor, three CD4 naive, three CD4 memory, two CD8 naive and one CD8 memory plates were used.

Donors had no recently reported acute infections or vaccinations and were HIV-negative. Execution of the assay was at deep level. Data came from immunoSEQ multiplex PCR; TCRdb stores just in-frame clones and leaves some out. Of roughly 1,500,000 clones detected, approximately 98.5% appear once; the ten largest clones hold 0.36%. The CDR3 spans 16 residues. The V gene lost 1 base and the J gene lost 4 bases, with 14 bases spanning the gap. Germline V CDR1 and CDR2: PRHDT, FYEKMQ (reference sequence). This TCR was sampled from a man between 25 and 39 years old in good health. The source material was naive CD4+ T cells sorted from blood. Subset specified: CD45RA+ positively selected. This sequence joins TRBV13 and TRBJ2-1; D may be TRBD2 (5 bases). CDR3 bases: TGTGCCAGCAGCTTAGACGACTACCCAACTTACAATGAGCAGTTCTTC. This encodes CASSLDDYPTYNEQFF.